This T cell receptor (beta chain) was captured by sequencing in a study of T cells in localized non-small cell lung cancer. Study results and limitations: Clonality peaked in uninvolved adjacent lung rather than tumor.

CDR3 size: 16 residues. The J segment lost 4 bases and the V segment lost 3 bases, leaving 9 bases of the junction unmatched. Germline V CDR1 and CDR2: SGHRS, YFSETQ. Comment on this clone: The antigen remains undetermined.

Here immunoSEQ multiplex PCR was the method, and the copy in TCRdb shows in-frame clones only, minus some. The sample contains just under 6,500 clones, approximately 15% of which appear only once. This chain joins TRBV5-1 and TRBJ2-1, with 8 positions matching TRBD2. The receptor comes from a male donor aged 60 or over with stage II squamous cell lung carcinoma. The specimen was normal lung tissue next to the tumor, collected before any cancer treatment. The CDR3 DNA follows: TGCGCCAGCAGCTCCGGGGGTAGCGGGATGTACAATGAGCAGTTCTTC. This translates into CASSSGGSGMYNEQFF.